The present TCR beta chain was sequenced within a study of identical twins. From germline, CDR1 is SQVTM and CDR2 ANQGSEA. The CDR3 runs 11 residues. The V and J ends lost 4 bases and 6 bases respectively, with 8 bases between them. MiXCR was run by TCRdb on the 5' RACE reads, yielding one entry per CDR3 protein. The profile shows around 490,000 distinct CDR3 sequences, about 16% of them singletons. These data are also associated with another study on yellow fever vaccine responses in identical twins. That paper states: Each twin's T cell response to the vaccine was reported to look partly convergent and partly personalized.

The chain couples TRBV29-1 to TRBJ2-3, with D unresolved. The origin of this receptor is a woman under 30 in good health. Sequenced: CD4+ T cells sorted from blood. The CDR3 is CSVGNKDTQYF. Written as DNA, the CDR3 is TGCAGCGTTGGCAACAAGGATACGCAGTATTTT.